Presented here are 8 T cell receptor beta chains from one specimen sequenced in a study of cytomegalovirus exposure and HLA in healthy donors. PCR used 60 Vbeta primers and 13 Jbeta primers. Repertoires were generated with immunoSEQ multiplex PCR, while TCRdb's copy carries only in-frame clones and drops some. The sample holds around 100,000 clones, about 77% seen once. The specimen sequenced was PBMCs. The source of these receptors is a woman in her forties or fifties in good health and CMV-seropositive.

Concerning this clone: The same CDR3 is also encoded by other DNA sequences in this sample. V usage is TRBV2 and J usage is TRBJ2-7, with 7 bases that match TRBD1. The V gene's germline CDR1 is SNHLY and CDR2 FYNNEI. The ends lost 2 bases at V and 1 base at J; junction bases unmatched: 2. This CDR3 contains 14 residues. In DNA form, the CDR3 reads TGTGCCAGCAGTGAAAGGACAGGATCCTACGAGCAGTACTTC. It is translated as CASSERTGSYEQYF.

The chain employs TRBV27 and TRBJ1-6, with 7 bases that match TRBD1. V shed 7 bases, J shed 9 bases, and the junction held 9 bases outside the gene matches. Germline V gene lookup returns CDR1 MNHEY and CDR2 SMNVEV (reference sequence). The CDR3 is 14 amino acids. This chain's CDR3 is CASIFDRVRSPLHF. The DNA for the CDR3 is TGTGCCAGCATCTTCGACAGGGTGCGTTCACCCCTCCACTTT.

The chain uses TRBV5-5 and TRBJ1-4; D remains unclear. The CDR3 contains 13 residues. From germline, CDR1 is SGHKS and CDR2 YYEKEE (reference sequence). V was clipped by 1 base and J by 8 bases, with 9 bases between them. The CDR3 here is CASSLLRSEKLFF. The CDR3 DNA is TGTGCCAGCAGCTTGCTCCGGTCCGAAAAACTGTTTTTT.

The chain has TRBV6-1 and TRBJ2-7; a possible D gene is TRBD2 (6 bases). With 2 bases removed from V and 3 bases from J, the gap between germline ends came to 14 bases. Germline CDR1 is MNHNS and CDR2 is SASEGT. The CDR3 has 15 amino acids. The CDR3 region is CASSEWGVGSYEQYF. The CDR3 coding sequence is TGTGCCAGCAGTGAATGGGGGGTAGGTAGCTACGAGCAGTACTTC.

This rearrangement joins TRBV5-1 to TRBJ1-2, with 7 bases identical to TRBD1. The CDR3 contains 15 residues. With 4 bases clipped from V and 8 bases from J, the junction kept 14 bases outside the gene matches. Germline lookup yields CDR1 SGHRS and CDR2 YFSETQ. The CDR3 spells CASSPFPGQAGGYTF. For the CDR3, the DNA is TGCGCCAGCAGCCCCTTCCCCGGACAGGCTGGCGGCTACACCTTC.

The V and J genes are TRBV30 and TRBJ1-1, with D perhaps matching TRBD1 (6 bases). The CDR3 runs to 13 residues. Germline V gene lookup returns CDR1 GTSNPN and CDR2 SVGIG (reference sequence). The V gene lost 4 bases and the J gene lost 4 bases, with 13 bases spanning the gap. The CDR3 nucleotides read TGTGCCTGGACCGAGCAGGGGTTCACTGAAGCTTTCTTT. It translates to CAWTEQGFTEAFF. Together with reference TRBV30 and TRBJ1-1, the CDR3 gives the full variable domain: SQTIHQWPATLVQPVGSPLSLECTVEGTSNPNLYWYRQAAGRGLQLLFYSVGIGQISSEVPQNLSASRPQDRQFILSSKKLLLSDSGFYLCAWTEQGFTEAFFGQGTRLTVV.

V is TRBV2 and J is TRBJ1-5; 7 bases align to TRBD1. CDR1 and CDR2 from the germline V gene are SNHLY and FYNNEI. The ends lost 1 base at V and 4 bases at J; junction bases unmatched: 7. The CDR3 is made up of 16 amino acids. The CDR3 here is CASSEGTGVTNQPQHF. The CDR3 region has the DNA TGTGCCAGCAGTGAAGGAACAGGGGTGACGAATCAGCCCCAGCATTTT.

The chain recombines TRBV15 with TRBJ2-7, with a tentative D call TRBD2 (6 bases). This CDR3 is built from 15 residues. Between the trimmed V and J ends, which lost 0 bases and 4 bases, there was a span of 13 bases. Per the germline V gene, CDR1 is LNHNV and CDR2 is YYDKDF (reference sequence). CDR3 DNA sequence: TGTGCCACCAGCAGAGATGGGGGACTCTCGTACGAGCAGTACTTC. Translation: CATSRDGGLSYEQYF.